One sample yielded the 14 T cell receptor beta chains listed below, sequenced in a study of blood T cell repertoires in COVID-19 (dated by TCRdb to the early 2020s). To prepare the library, the immunoSEQ multiplex PCR assay was applied. Sourced from immuneACCESS, this table was stored by TCRdb with only in-frame sequences that have V and J called. A share of the clones is absent; for the studies checked, an unresolved V gene accounts for under half, and the remainder has no known explanation. In this sample the table shows 210,000 or so clones, over 75% of which occur a single time. The ten biggest clones cover 2.5% to 3% of the sample. Sequencing was performed on peripheral blood. The source is a woman aged 80 or over with active or convalescent COVID-19.

This clone showed up just a few times. The CDR3 coding sequence is TGTGCCAGCAGCCAGGCGAGGAGGGACACTGAAGCTTTCTTT. Its protein product is CASSQARRDTEAFF. V and J are TRBV3-1 (or the pseudogene TRBV3-2) and TRBJ1-1, with unresolved D. The V gene's germline CDR1 is LGHDT and CDR2 YNNKEL (reference sequence). The V end lost 3 bases, the J end lost 3 bases, and 11 bases lay between the germline ends. The CDR3 loop spans 14 amino acids.

The chain links TRBV13 to TRBJ2-7; 9 bases are shared with TRBD2. The V and J ends lost 0 bases and 2 bases, in that order; junction bases with no gene match: 2. This CDR3 has 15 amino acids. Germline V gene data show CDR1 as PRHDT and CDR2 as FYEKMQ (reference sequence). The CDR3 DNA reads TGTGCCAGCAGCTTAGGGAGCGGGGGGCCCTACGAGCAGTACTTC. Translating it yields CASSLGSGGPYEQYF.

The sample holds a few counts of this clone. This rearrangement joins TRBV4-2 to TRBJ2-7; the match to TRBD2 covers 9 bases. Unmatched junction bases numbered 10, after V lost 3 bases and J lost 7 bases. This CDR3 comprises 15 residues. Per germline, CDR1 LGHNA and CDR2 YNFKEQ. CDR3 DNA: TGTGCCAGCAGCCAGGTGGTGGGGCGGGGGGGTGAGCAGTACTTC. This sequence encodes CASSQVVGRGGEQYF.

V usage is TRBV6-5 and J usage is TRBJ1-1, with 7 bases lining up with TRBD1. V was clipped by 6 bases and J by 4 bases; unmatched bases: 8. CDR3 size: 14 residues. In germline, CDR1 is MNHEY, CDR2 SVGAGI. DNA of the CDR3: TGTGCCAGCAGACAGGGGTGGGATAGCACTGAAGCTTTCTTT. It specifies CASRQGWDSTEAFF.

This clone came up once. The V gene is TRBV12-3 or TRBV12-4, the J gene TRBJ2-4; D might be TRBD1 (5 bases). The CDR3 runs to 12 residues. Deletions cut 8 bases from V and 6 bases from J, with 11 bases between. DNA for the CDR3: TGTGCCAGCGGCCGCCAGGGAAACATTCAGTACTTC. Amino acids: CASGRQGNIQYF.

This clone appeared a single time. The rearrangement joins TRBV19 to TRBJ1-1, with 9 bases identical to TRBD1. CDR1 and CDR2 (germline): LNHDA, SQIVND (reference sequence). J lost 8 bases, V lost 0 bases, and 4 bases had no gene match. The CDR3 spans 14 residues. The CDR3 sequence is CASSIEMGTGEAFF. The CDR3 DNA reads TGTGCCAGTAGTATAGAGATGGGGACAGGGGAAGCTTTCTTT. Filled out from reference TRBV19 and TRBJ1-1, the complete variable domain reads DGGITQSPKYLFRKEGQNVTLSCEQNLNHDAMYWYRQDPGQGLRLIYYSQIVNDFQKGDIAEGYSVSREKKESFPLTVTSAQKNPTAFYLCASSIEMGTGEAFFGQGTRLTVV.

The chain carries TRBV28 and TRBJ1-6; D call uncertain. Per germline, CDR1 MDHEN and CDR2 SYDVKM. Trimming took off 3 bases at V and 4 bases at J, with 16 bases between the two ends. This CDR3 region has 17 residues. CDR3 sequence reads: CASSFLPGKRYNSPLHF. CDR3 coding DNA: TGTGCCAGCAGTTTCCTTCCGGGAAAAAGGTATAATTCACCCCTCCACTTT.

The rearrangement joins TRBV2 to TRBJ2-3; TRBD1 is a possible D gene (6 bases). The CDR3 is 14 residues long. The germline gives CDR1 SNHLY, CDR2 FYNNEI. V was shortened by 5 bases and J by 1 base, with 10 bases between the two germline ends. The CDR3 sequence: CASSLQGGTDTQYF. For the CDR3, the DNA is TGTGCCAGCAGTCTACAGGGAGGCACAGATACGCAGTATTTT.

This clone was seen more than once but under ten times. The rearrangement uses TRBV2 and TRBJ2-5, with D possibly being TRBD2 (5 bases). Germline loops: CDR1 SNHLY, CDR2 FYNNEI. With 7 bases removed from V and 3 bases from J, the gap between germline ends came to 9 bases. CDR3 length: 12 residues. The CDR3 coding sequence is TGTGCCAGCAAGCGGACGGAAGAGACCCAGTACTTC. It yields the protein CASKRTEETQYF.

This clone appeared a few times. V gene TRBV5-1 combines with J gene TRBJ1-1; TRBD1 might be the D (6 bases). CDR3 size: 15 residues. The V and J ends lost 2 bases and 0 bases respectively, with 11 bases between them. The germline gives CDR1 SGHRS, CDR2 YFSETQ. This CDR3 is CASSFRGSMNTEAFF. The CDR3 DNA reads TGCGCCAGCAGCTTCAGGGGCTCCATGAACACTGAAGCTTTCTTT.

This clone was picked up a small number of times. The genes are TRBV29-1 and TRBJ2-1; 7 bases are a match to TRBD1. Germline V gene sequence: CDR1 SQVTM, CDR2 ANQGSEA. The CDR3 covers 15 residues. The J segment lost 2 bases and the V segment lost 2 bases, leaving 6 bases of the junction unmatched. The CDR3 DNA reads as TGCAGCGTTGAAAGGCGAGACAGGGCCTACAATGAGCAGTTCTTC. This sequence encodes CSVERRDRAYNEQFF.

The rearrangement joins TRBV27 to TRBJ2-7; 8 bases align to TRBD1. The germline V gene encodes CDR1 MNHEY and CDR2 SMNVEV (reference sequence). The CDR3 is 15 amino acids. V lost 6 bases, J lost 0 bases, and 7 bases stayed unmatched. The CDR3 coding sequence is TGTGCCAGCAGCAGACAGGGGAGGAACTCCTACGAGCAGTACTTC. Protein: CASSRQGRNSYEQYF.

This clone was observed a handful of times. The chain couples TRBV4-2 to TRBJ2-1; the match to TRBD2 covers 13 bases. The CDR3 runs 17 residues. The V gene's germline CDR1 is LGHNA and CDR2 YNFKEQ. Trimming removed 0 bases from V and 4 bases from J; junction bases left unmatched: 3. For the CDR3, the DNA is TGTGCCAGCAGCCAAGATACTAGCGGGGGGGGTTACAATGAGCAGTTCTTC. Translated: CASSQDTSGGGYNEQFF.

The gene calls are TRBV4-1 and TRBJ2-7, with 7 bases identical to TRBD1. This CDR3 spans 15 amino acids. Germline assignment: CDR1 MGHRA and CDR2 YSYEKL. The ends lost 1 base at V and 4 bases at J; junction bases unmatched: 7. CDR3 in amino acids: CASSQGVGTVYEQYF. The CDR3 DNA reads as TGCGCCAGCAGCCAAGGGGTCGGGACAGTTTACGAGCAGTACTTC.